The sequence of this T cell receptor (beta chain) was determined in a study of radiation and T cells in renal cell carcinoma. V dropped 0 bases and J dropped 4 bases, with 12 bases sitting between them. Germline V CDR1 and CDR2: SQVTM, ANQGSEA. The CDR3 has 14 residues. Time point here: baseline pretreatment blood. Treatment denoted: 15 Gy SBRT to primary tumor, nephrectomy 4 weeks later. Blood was sampled at baseline, 2 weeks and 4 weeks after SBRT. General study findings and limits: No pretreatment tumor biopsies were available for baseline clonotypes.

This table comes from immunoSEQ multiplex PCR, and its TCRdb copy is limited to in-frame clones, with some not included. Here the sample spans about 50,000 clones, 75% to 85% being singletons. This clone was detected a few times. Antigen: not known. The chain joins TRBV29-1 to TRBJ1-2; D perhaps matches TRBD1 (6 bases). This clonotype was sampled from a woman in her 70s with renal cell carcinoma. The specimen was blood, collected from a patient whose treatment included radiotherapy and nephrectomy. CDR3 DNA: TGCAGCGTTGAAGATGCGGGGGCCGGCTATGGCTACACCTTC. This translates into CSVEDAGAGYGYTF.